The following is a TCR beta chain sequence with its context. Its target is unknown. The source of the sample is a study of T-cell memory formation after mild COVID-19. Whole-study results and caveats: Researchers report contracting CD4+ clones mostly in CM and EM, with CD8+ clones in EMRA. There were some responding clones in pre-infection memory, which suggested that cross-reactive memory had joined.

5'RACE with constant-segment primers yielded barcoded, UMI-tagged TCR alpha and TCR beta cDNA libraries. Via MiXCR, TCRdb re-called the 5' RACE reads, giving one row per CDR3 protein. The sample consists of almost 350,000 distinct CDR3 sequences, around 20% of them appearing once. The CDR3 has 14 residues. Germline V CDR1 and CDR2: SGHDN, FVKESK. Trimming left V 4 bases short and J 0 bases short, with 10 bases between. The sequence came from a man younger than 35 who had mild COVID-19 (a few samples of this study predate the infection). Cell type and time point are not known. Sequences were obtained from PBMCs or a T cell subset sorted from them (not recorded which). V and J are TRBV14 and TRBJ2-7; D is perhaps TRBD2 (5 bases). CDR3: CASSPGRGSYEQYV. CDR3 bases: TGTGCCAGCAGCCCGGGCCGGGGCTCCTACGAGCAGTACGTC.